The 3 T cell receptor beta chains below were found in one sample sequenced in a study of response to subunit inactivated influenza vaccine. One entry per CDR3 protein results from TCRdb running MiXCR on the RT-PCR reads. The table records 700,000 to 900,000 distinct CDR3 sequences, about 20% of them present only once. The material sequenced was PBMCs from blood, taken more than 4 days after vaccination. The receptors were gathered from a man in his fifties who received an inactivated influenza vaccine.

CDR3 in DNA: TGCAGCGTTGACAGATCCAGGGCAGAGACCCAGTACTTC. Translated, it gives CSVDRSRAETQYF. The chain couples TRBV29-1 to TRBJ2-5; TRBD1 is a possible D gene (5 bases). The CDR3 totals 13 residues. V lost 3 bases to trimming and J lost 4 bases, with 12 bases between them. Germline assignment: CDR1 SQVTM and CDR2 ANQGSEA.

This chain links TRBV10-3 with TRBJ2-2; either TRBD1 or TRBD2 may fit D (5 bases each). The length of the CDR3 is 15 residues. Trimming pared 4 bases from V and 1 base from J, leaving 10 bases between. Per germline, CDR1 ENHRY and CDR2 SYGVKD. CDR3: CAISGGTVNTGELFF. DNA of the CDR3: TGTGCCATCAGTGGGGGGACCGTGAACACCGGGGAGCTGTTTTTT.

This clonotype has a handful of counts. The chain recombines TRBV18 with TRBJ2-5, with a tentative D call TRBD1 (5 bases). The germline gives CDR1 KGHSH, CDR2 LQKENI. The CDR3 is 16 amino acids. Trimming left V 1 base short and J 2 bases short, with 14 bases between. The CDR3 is CASSPLGPQAQETQYF. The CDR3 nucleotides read TGTGCCAGCTCACCACTAGGCCCACAGGCGCAAGAGACCCAGTACTTC.